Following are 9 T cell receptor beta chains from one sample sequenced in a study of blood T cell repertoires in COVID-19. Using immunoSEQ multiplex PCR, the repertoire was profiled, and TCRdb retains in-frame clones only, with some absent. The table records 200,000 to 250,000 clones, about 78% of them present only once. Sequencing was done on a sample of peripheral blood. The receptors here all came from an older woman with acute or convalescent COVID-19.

Written as DNA, the CDR3 is TGCGCCAGCAGCTTGGAGACAGGGCCATACGAGCAGTACTTC. It encodes CASSLETGPYEQYF. The chain recombines TRBV5-1 with TRBJ2-7; 7 nucleotides agree with TRBD1. The CDR3 totals 14 residues. Germline lookup yields CDR1 SGHRS and CDR2 YFSETQ. The junction had 4 bases not matched to a gene; V was cut back by 0 bases and J by 4 bases.

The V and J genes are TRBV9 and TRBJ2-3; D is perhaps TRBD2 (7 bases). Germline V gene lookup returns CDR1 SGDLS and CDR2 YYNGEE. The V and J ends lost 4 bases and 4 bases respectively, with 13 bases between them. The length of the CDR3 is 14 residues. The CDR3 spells CASSIGGVADTQYF. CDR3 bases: TGTGCCAGCAGCATAGGGGGGGTCGCAGATACGCAGTATTTT.

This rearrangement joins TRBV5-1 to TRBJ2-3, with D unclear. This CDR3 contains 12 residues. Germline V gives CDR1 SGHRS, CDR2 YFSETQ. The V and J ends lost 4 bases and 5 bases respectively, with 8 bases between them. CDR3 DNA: TGCGCCAGCAGCGATTCGGGAGATACGCAGTATTTT. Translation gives CASSDSGDTQYF.

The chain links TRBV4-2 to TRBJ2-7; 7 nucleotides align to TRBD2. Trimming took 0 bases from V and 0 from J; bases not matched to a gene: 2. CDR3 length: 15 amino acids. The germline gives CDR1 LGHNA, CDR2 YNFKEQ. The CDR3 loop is CASSQDLADSYEQYF. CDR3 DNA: TGTGCCAGCAGCCAAGATCTAGCGGACTCCTACGAGCAGTACTTC.

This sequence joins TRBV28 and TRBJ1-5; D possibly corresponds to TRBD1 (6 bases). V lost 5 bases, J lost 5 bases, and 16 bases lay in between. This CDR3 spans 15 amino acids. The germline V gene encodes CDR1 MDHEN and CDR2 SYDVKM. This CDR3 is CASSPAGGQDQPQHF. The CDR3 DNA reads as TGTGCCAGCAGTCCCGCGGGGGGGCAAGATCAGCCCCAGCATTTT.

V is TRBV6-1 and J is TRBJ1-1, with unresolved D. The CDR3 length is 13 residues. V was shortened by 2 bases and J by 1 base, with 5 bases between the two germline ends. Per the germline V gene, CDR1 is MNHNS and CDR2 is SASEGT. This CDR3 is CASSESGNTEAFF. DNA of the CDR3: TGTGCCAGCAGTGAATCAGGGAACACTGAAGCTTTCTTT.

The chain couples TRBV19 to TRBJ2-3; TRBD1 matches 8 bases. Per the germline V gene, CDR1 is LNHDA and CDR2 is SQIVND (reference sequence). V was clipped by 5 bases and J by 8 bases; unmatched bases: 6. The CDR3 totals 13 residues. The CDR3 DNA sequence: TGTGCCAGTAGTCCCACAGGGGGACCTACGCAGTATTTT. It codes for CASSPTGGPTQYF.

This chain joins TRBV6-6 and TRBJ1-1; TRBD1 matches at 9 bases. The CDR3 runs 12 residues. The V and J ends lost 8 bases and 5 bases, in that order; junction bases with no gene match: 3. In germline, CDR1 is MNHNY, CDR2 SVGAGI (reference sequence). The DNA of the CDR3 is TGTGCCAGCTTGACAGGGGGGACTGAAGCTTTCTTT. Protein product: CASLTGGTEAFF.

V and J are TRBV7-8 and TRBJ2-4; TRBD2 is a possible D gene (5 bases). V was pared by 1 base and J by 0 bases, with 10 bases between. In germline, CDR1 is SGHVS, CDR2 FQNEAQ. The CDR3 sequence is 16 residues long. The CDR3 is CASSLDPGLAKNIQYF. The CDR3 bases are TGTGCCAGCAGCTTAGACCCGGGATTAGCCAAAAACATTCAGTACTTC.